The 17 T cell receptor beta chains reported below all come from one sample, sequenced in a study of PD-1 blockade in classical Hodgkin lymphoma. Each patient's relapse followed autologous stem cell transplantation, and brentuximab vedotin exposure varied. The method was immunoSEQ multiplex PCR; TCRdb's version includes in-frame clones alone and lacks a portion of them. The profile shows approximately 99,000 clones, around 89% of them singletons. The material was peripheral blood mononuclear cells (PBMCs), obtained before the second cycle of nivolumab. Receptors originate from a human donor with classical Hodgkin lymphoma.

The gene calls are TRBV2 and TRBJ1-5, with 7 nucleotides matching TRBD1. Germline V gene data show CDR1 as SNHLY and CDR2 as FYNNEI. This CDR3 has 17 amino acids. V shed 6 bases, J shed 9 bases, and the junction held 20 bases outside the gene matches. The CDR3 here is CASSEFALGTDQRPQHF. DNA of the CDR3: TGTGCCAGCAGCGAATTCGCACTTGGGACAGACCAGCGGCCCCAGCATTTT.

The rearrangement joins TRBV7-9 to TRBJ1-5; D gene ambiguous. Germline loops: CDR1 SEHNR, CDR2 FQNEAQ (reference sequence). V lost 5 bases and J lost 0, with 8 bases in between. The CDR3 consists of 14 residues. Here the CDR3 reads CASSHQNSNQPQHF. For the CDR3, the DNA is TGTGCCAGCAGCCATCAGAATAGCAATCAGCCCCAGCATTTT.

V gene TRBV7-9 combines with J gene TRBJ1-1, with 7 bases identical to TRBD1. Trimming took 6 bases from V and 3 from J; bases not matched to a gene: 7. The CDR3 is 14 amino acids. Germline CDR1 reads SEHNR; CDR2 reads FQNEAQ (reference sequence). In DNA, the CDR3 is TGTGCCAGCAGTCCACCAGGGGGGTACACTGAAGCTTTCTTT. Its protein product is CASSPPGGYTEAFF.

This clone has only a few counts. The chain carries TRBV5-1 and TRBJ1-3; 9 nucleotides agree with TRBD1. Per the germline V gene, CDR1 is SGHRS and CDR2 is YFSETQ. The V gene end was trimmed by 3 bases and the J gene end by 4 bases; junction bases not matched to a gene: 11. This CDR3 is built from 17 residues. CDR3 region: CASSYSPDRGPGNTIYF. The DNA of the CDR3 is TGCGCCAGCAGCTATAGCCCGGACAGGGGCCCCGGAAACACCATATATTTT. Variable domain in full (rest from reference TRBV5-1 and TRBJ1-3): KAGVTQTPRYLIKTRGQQVTLSCSPISGHRSVSWYQQTPGQGLQFLFEYFSETQRNKGNFPGRFSGRQFSNSRSEMNVSTLELGDSALYLCASSYSPDRGPGNTIYFGEGSWLTVV.

The genes are TRBV5-1 and TRBJ2-7, with a tentative D call TRBD2 (6 bases). The CDR3 runs to 14 residues. The germline V gene has CDR1 SGHRS and CDR2 YFSETQ. The V and J ends lost 5 bases and 1 base respectively, with 13 bases between them. CDR3 amino acids: CASSSSGFSYEQYF. The CDR3 DNA follows: TGCGCCAGCAGTTCCAGCGGGTTTTCCTACGAGCAGTACTTC.

The gene calls are TRBV9 and TRBJ1-5; D is ambiguous. Between the trimmed V and J ends, which lost 0 bases and 6 bases, there was a span of 13 bases. The CDR3 runs to 15 residues. Looked up from germline, CDR1 is SGDLS and CDR2 is YYNGEE. The CDR3: CASSVGEGKSQPQHF. CDR3 in DNA: TGTGCCAGCAGCGTAGGGGAAGGGAAAAGTCAGCCCCAGCATTTT.

The chain couples TRBV15 to TRBJ1-4; D not resolved. Trimming removed 11 bases from V and 8 bases from J, with 12 bases in between. CDR1 is LNHNV and CDR2 is YYDKDF in the germline V gene (reference sequence). CDR3 length: 11 residues. CDR3 loop: CAVGGREKLFF. CDR3 bases: TGTGCCGTCGGCGGGCGGGAAAAACTGTTTTTT.

The chain is built from TRBV4-1 and TRBJ1-2; TRBD1 agrees at 9 bases. CDR3 length: 14 amino acids. CDR1 is MGHRA, CDR2 YSYEKL, per germline. V was clipped by 2 bases and J by 7 bases; unmatched bases: 5. CDR3: CASSQPGQGGGYTF. In nucleotides, the CDR3 is TGCGCCAGCAGCCAACCGGGACAGGGTGGTGGCTACACCTTC.

The CDR3 sequence: CASSRDYAGDIYNEQFF. The CDR3 nucleotides are TGTGCCAGCAGCAGAGACTACGCGGGAGATATATACAATGAGCAGTTCTTC. V is TRBV5-6 and J is TRBJ2-1; 7 nucleotides align to TRBD2. The V gene's germline CDR1 is SGHDT and CDR2 YYEEEE. The CDR3 contains 17 residues. Losses at the gene ends were 4 bases for V and 4 bases for J; bases not matched to a gene: 14.

This clone was counted a few times. The DNA for the CDR3 is TGTGCCAGTAGCATCCACCCGGTGACCCACGAGCAGTACTTC. Protein: CASSIHPVTHEQYF. The V call is TRBV19, the J call TRBJ2-7; no definite D call. Trimming pared 6 bases from V and 5 bases from J, leaving 17 bases between. This CDR3 has 14 residues. Germline values: CDR1 LNHDA, CDR2 SQIVND (reference sequence).

V usage is TRBV5-1 and J usage is TRBJ2-2; maybe TRBD1 (6 bases). Trimming shortened V by 4 bases and J by 0 bases, and 10 bases separated the two germline ends. This CDR3 has 15 amino acids. Germline V lookup: CDR1 SGHRS, CDR2 YFSETQ. The CDR3 protein is CASSVRQANTGELFF. Here the CDR3 DNA reads TGCGCCAGCAGCGTACGACAGGCGAACACCGGGGAGCTGTTTTTT. Filled out from reference TRBV5-1 and TRBJ2-2, the complete variable domain reads KAGVTQTPRYLIKTRGQQVTLSCSPISGHRSVSWYQQTPGQGLQFLFEYFSETQRNKGNFPGRFSGRQFSNSRSEMNVSTLELGDSALYLCASSVRQANTGELFFGEGSRLTVL.

V is TRBV6-1 and J is TRBJ1-1, with D possibly being TRBD1 (5 bases). Trimming left V 5 bases short and J 1 base short, with 11 bases between. The CDR3 is made up of 14 amino acids. Germline CDR1 is MNHNS and CDR2 is SASEGT. Here the CDR3 DNA reads TGTGCCAGCAGTTTCCGAGACAGGAACACTGAAGCTTTCTTT. Its translation: CASSFRDRNTEAFF.

The CDR3 spells CASSLEGTYTEAFF. CDR3 bases: TGTGCCAGCAGTTTGGAGGGGACATACACTGAAGCTTTCTTT. This chain uses TRBV28 with TRBJ1-1; D perhaps matches TRBD1 (6 bases). Germline V gene sequence: CDR1 MDHEN, CDR2 SYDVKM. The length of the CDR3 is 14 residues. V was clipped by 3 bases and J by 3 bases, with 11 bases between them.

This rearrangement joins TRBV11-3 to TRBJ2-6; no definite D call. V was shortened by 0 bases and J by 4 bases, with 13 bases between the two germline ends. The germline V gene encodes CDR1 SGHNT and CDR2 YENEEA. The CDR3 extends over 17 amino acids. The CDR3 DNA sequence: TGTGCCAGCAGCTTAGATTTCCGACCTACGGGGGCCAACGTCCTGACTTTC. Its protein is CASSLDFRPTGANVLTF.

The chain carries TRBV6-6 and TRBJ2-7; D unclear. The CDR3 has 15 residues. Trimming shortened V by 4 bases and J by 0 bases, and 13 bases separated the two germline ends. Germline-derived CDR1 and CDR2 are MNHNY and SVGAGI (reference sequence). The DNA of the CDR3 is TGTGCCAGCAGTTCCCCAGCACATTTCTCCTACGAGCAGTACTTC. It yields the protein CASSSPAHFSYEQYF.

The CDR3 sequence: CARGRGLADTQYF. The CDR3 coding sequence is TGTGCCAGAGGCAGGGGCTTAGCAGATACGCAGTATTTT. The chain uses TRBV9 and TRBJ2-3, with TRBD1 as a possible D gene (6 bases). The germline gives CDR1 SGDLS, CDR2 YYNGEE. This CDR3 region has 13 residues. Trimming removed 8 bases from V and 4 bases from J, with 14 bases in between.

This clone was picked up a small number of times. V usage is TRBV7-2 and J usage is TRBJ2-5; either TRBD1 or TRBD2 may fit D (6 bases each). The CDR3 length is 16 residues. Deletions cut 1 base from V and 4 bases from J, with 16 bases between. From germline, CDR1 is SGHTA and CDR2 FQGNSA. CDR3 amino acids: CASSLGGASHRETQYF. CDR3 bases: TGTGCCAGCAGCTTAGGGGGGGCGTCGCACAGAGAGACCCAGTACTTC.